Each of the 15 T cell receptor beta chains below was sequenced from the same sample in a study of long-term antiretroviral therapy in people with HIV. Survey-level immunoSEQ v3.0 assays were run. Some clones are missing from TCRdb's copy, which holds only in-frame ones; the method was immunoSEQ multiplex PCR. The table has 20,000 to 25,000 clones, 87% seen once. This sample comprised unsorted PBMCs, obtained 0.2 years before starting antiretroviral therapy. These receptors were obtained from a man between 18 and 29 years old with HIV.

This rearrangement joins TRBV5-6 to TRBJ1-3; 9 bases map to TRBD1. Losses at the gene ends were 2 bases for V and 0 bases for J; bases not matched to a gene: 3. This CDR3 comprises 16 residues. The V gene's germline CDR1 is SGHDT and CDR2 YYEEEE. The CDR3 sequence: CASSFPGQGSGNTIYF. In DNA, the CDR3 is TGTGCCAGCAGCTTCCCGGGACAGGGCTCTGGAAACACCATATATTTT.

In this sample, this clone turned up a few times. V and J are TRBV25-1 and TRBJ2-7; D is uncertain. The CDR3 spans 10 residues. V lost 3 bases and J 11 bases, leaving 8 bases between the germline ends. Germline CDR1 reads MGHDK; CDR2 reads SYGVNS. The CDR3 loop is CASSEGSEYF. The CDR3 DNA reads TGTGCCAGCAGTGAGGGGTCCGAGTACTTC.

The rearrangement joins TRBV4-3 to TRBJ1-2; no reliable D call. Between the trimmed V and J ends, which lost 4 bases and 6 bases, there was a span of 12 bases. The germline CDR1 and CDR2 sequences are LGHNA and YSLEER. CDR3 size: 13 residues. The CDR3 DNA sequence: TGCGCCAGCAGCCTCAACTCCCGGGATGGCTACACCTTC. Residues: CASSLNSRDGYTF.

Only one count was recorded for this clone. Here the CDR3 reads CASSPGRRNTDTQYF. In DNA, the CDR3 is TGTGCCAGCAGCCCCGGCAGGAGGAACACAGATACGCAGTATTTT. This chain links TRBV27 with TRBJ2-3, with TRBD2 as a possible D gene (5 bases). The CDR3 length is 15 residues. CDR1 MNHEY and CDR2 SMNVEV come from the germline V gene (reference sequence). Trimming took 6 bases from V and 2 from J, leaving 15 bases between them.

The table lists this clone with a count of one. The chain joins TRBV7-2 to TRBJ2-1, with 9 bases lining up with TRBD1. After removal of 2 bases from V and 7 bases from J, the junction contained 9 bases not matched to a gene. Germline V gene data show CDR1 as SGHTA and CDR2 as FQGNSA. The CDR3 loop spans 16 amino acids. The CDR3 DNA reads as TGTGCCAGCAGCTTACTCACAGGGGGCGCGGGGAATGAGCAGTTCTTC. This encodes CASSLLTGGAGNEQFF.

This chain links TRBV6-5 with TRBJ2-7, with D maybe TRBD2 (6 bases). The V gene lost 5 bases and the J gene lost 2 bases, with 10 bases spanning the gap. In germline, CDR1 is MNHEY, CDR2 SVGAGI. The CDR3 loop spans 13 amino acids. CDR3 sequence reads: CASSQAGPYEQYF. The CDR3 region has the DNA TGTGCCAGCAGTCAAGCGGGCCCCTACGAGCAGTACTTC.

The V and J genes are TRBV7-2 and TRBJ2-3, with TRBD2 as a possible D gene (5 bases). This CDR3 is 13 amino acids long. The germline gives CDR1 SGHTA, CDR2 FQGNSA. V shed 10 bases and J shed 2 bases, with 13 bases lying between them. The CDR3 nucleotides read TGTGCCACCTCCGGGGAGATCACAGATACGCAGTATTTT. This gives the protein CATSGEITDTQYF.

The chain combines TRBV7-6 with TRBJ2-5; D is uncertain. The CDR3 has 14 residues. V lost 1 base to trimming and J lost 1 base, with 7 bases between them. Germline CDR1 SGHVS, CDR2 FNYEAQ. The CDR3: CASSLGVSQETQYF. The CDR3 bases are TGTGCCAGCAGCTTAGGGGTCTCCCAAGAGACCCAGTACTTC.

CDR3 amino acids: CASFFLTSAGEQYF. The CDR3 DNA reads TGTGCCAGCTTCTTTCTAACTAGCGCCGGCGAGCAGTACTTC. The chain combines TRBV2 with TRBJ2-7; 7 positions match TRBD2. Germline trimming cut 8 bases from V and 6 bases from J; bases unmatched to any gene: 13. The V gene's germline CDR1 is SNHLY and CDR2 FYNNEI. The CDR3 totals 14 residues.

The V and J genes are TRBV5-4 and TRBJ2-5, with TRBD2 matching 7 bases. Germline V CDR1 and CDR2: SGHNT, YYREEE (reference sequence). The CDR3 extends over 16 amino acids. With V trimmed by 0 bases and J by 5 bases, 10 bases remained unmatched. CDR3 in amino acids: CASSLASSGRGETQYF. The CDR3 nucleotides read TGTGCCAGCAGCTTGGCCAGCTCAGGGCGGGGGGAGACCCAGTACTTC.

This clone is medium-sized (0.01 to 0.1%) in the sample. The rearrangement uses TRBV7-3 and TRBJ2-1, with D maybe TRBD2 (5 bases). The CDR3 has 15 amino acids. Germline V CDR1 and CDR2: SGHTA, FQGTGA. V lost 1 base and J 7 bases, leaving 14 bases between the germline ends. CDR3 coding DNA: TGTGCCAGCAGCTTAAACCTAGCAAGAGGGAATGAGCAGTTCTTC. Translating gives CASSLNLARGNEQFF.

This sequence joins TRBV4-2 and TRBJ2-3; D might be TRBD2 (7 bases). This CDR3 has 18 residues. V lost 3 bases, J lost 0 bases, and 19 bases lay in between. CDR1 LGHNA and CDR2 YNFKEQ come from the germline V gene. CDR3 sequence: CASSHPDEGGASTDTQYF. CDR3 sequence (DNA): TGTGCCAGCAGCCACCCCGACGAGGGGGGGGCTAGCACAGATACGCAGTATTTT.

The chain employs TRBV5-5 and TRBJ1-4; tentative D call: TRBD1 (5 bases). This CDR3 spans 17 amino acids. V was clipped by 7 bases and J by 0 bases, with 19 bases between them. Per the germline V gene, CDR1 is SGHKS and CDR2 is YYEKEE (reference sequence). This CDR3 is CASRPSGFFATNEKLFF. For the CDR3, the DNA is TGTGCCAGCCGCCCGTCAGGGTTCTTTGCAACTAATGAAAAACTGTTTTTT. The variable domain in full, with the rest retrieved from reference TRBV5-5 and TRBJ1-4, is DAGVTQSPTHLIKTRGQQVTLRCSPISGHKSVSWYQQVLGQGPQFIFQYYEKEERGRGNFPDRFSARQFPNYSSELNVNALLLGDSALYLCASRPSGFFATNEKLFFGSGTQLSVL.

The chain is built from TRBV9 and TRBJ2-7, with D possibly TRBD2 on 5 matching bases. The CDR3 runs 14 residues. CDR1 and CDR2 (germline): SGDLS, YYNGEE. V shed 0 bases and J shed 3 bases, with 10 bases lying between them. CDR3 loop: CASSVEVGNYEQYF. CDR3 nucleotides: TGTGCCAGCAGCGTAGAAGTCGGGAACTACGAGCAGTACTTC.

This clone came up once. V usage is TRBV27 and J usage is TRBJ2-5; D is possibly TRBD1 or TRBD2 (5 bases each). Germline CDR1 reads MNHEY; CDR2 reads SMNVEV (reference sequence). The CDR3 has 14 residues. Trimming pared 8 bases from V and 4 bases from J, leaving 17 bases between. CDR3 protein: CASGDRTMGETQYF. The CDR3 coding sequence is TGTGCCAGCGGGGACCGAACTATGGGAGAGACCCAGTACTTC.